The 21 T cell receptor beta chains in this list originate from one sample, sequenced in a study of T cells after posttransplantation cyclophosphamide. The method was immunoSEQ multiplex PCR; TCRdb's version includes in-frame clones alone and lacks a portion of them. The table shows about 43,000 clones, with 90% occurring only once. A marrow graft followed busulfan-fludarabine conditioning, with cyclophosphamide on days +3 and +4. The source material was PBMCs, sampled about 60 days after allogeneic stem cell transplant with posttransplant cyclophosphamide. These receptors all stem from a male patient between 55 and 70 years old who received an allogeneic stem cell transplant from a related donor and was CMV-positive. Some T cells may possibly be graft donor cells.

The chain is built from TRBV11-2 and TRBJ2-4; the D is unclear. CDR3 length equals 14 residues. Germline lookup yields CDR1 SGHAT and CDR2 FQNNGV. Trimming took 0 bases from V and 7 from J, leaving 10 bases between them. The CDR3 region is CASSLEQSVNIQYF. In DNA form, the CDR3 reads TGTGCCAGCAGCTTAGAACAAAGTGTGAACATTCAGTACTTC.

The V call is TRBV5-1, the J call TRBJ2-7; D gene uncertain. Trimming stripped 0 bases from V and 1 base from J, with 8 bases between. This CDR3 has 14 residues. Germline lookup yields CDR1 SGHRS and CDR2 YFSETQ. CDR3 nucleotides: TGCGCCAGCAGCTTGGTCACTGATTCCTACGAGCAGTACTTC. As protein: CASSLVTDSYEQYF. The variable domain in full, with the rest retrieved from reference TRBV5-1 and TRBJ2-7, is KAGVTQTPRYLIKTRGQQVTLSCSPISGHRSVSWYQQTPGQGLQFLFEYFSETQRNKGNFPGRFSGRQFSNSRSEMNVSTLELGDSALYLCASSLVTDSYEQYFGPGTRLTVT.

This clone showed up just once. V and J are TRBV19 and TRBJ2-3; D is possibly TRBD2 (6 bases). Trimming cost V 5 bases and J 2 bases, with 8 bases left between them. CDR3 size: 13 residues. CDR1 is LNHDA, CDR2 SQIVND, per germline (reference sequence). Here the CDR3 reads CASSRGDTDTQYF. The CDR3 DNA follows: TGTGCCAGTAGTCGCGGGGACACAGATACGCAGTATTTT. The full variable domain, in which reference TRBV19 and TRBJ2-3 provide the parts outside the CDR3, is DGGITQSPKYLFRKEGQNVTLSCEQNLNHDAMYWYRQDPGQGLRLIYYSQIVNDFQKGDIAEGYSVSREKKESFPLTVTSAQKNPTAFYLCASSRGDTDTQYFGPGTRLTVL.

The count of this clone is one. This chain uses TRBV28 with TRBJ2-5, with TRBD2 matching over 7 bases. The V gene's germline CDR1 is MDHEN and CDR2 SYDVKM. The CDR3 is 15 amino acids. V lost 3 bases to trimming and J lost 5 bases; unmatched junction nucleotides: 9. In nucleotides, the CDR3 is TGTGCCAGCAGTTTCCGGGAGGTGGGGGTGGAGACCCAGTACTTC. It yields the protein CASSFREVGVETQYF.

This sequence joins TRBV9 and TRBJ2-5; 8 bases align to TRBD1. Germline V lookup: CDR1 SGDLS, CDR2 YYNGEE. The junction had 3 bases not matched to a gene; V was cut back by 3 bases and J by 5 bases. The CDR3 sequence is 13 residues long. CDR3 bases: TGTGCCAGCAGCGGGAACAGGGGGGAGACCCAGTACTTC. Its translation is CASSGNRGETQYF.

V gene TRBV7-2 combines with J gene TRBJ1-2, with a tentative D call TRBD1 (6 bases). The CDR3 runs to 16 residues. V was shortened by 1 base and J by 4 bases, with 16 bases between the two germline ends. Germline V gene sequence: CDR1 SGHTA, CDR2 FQGNSA. CDR3 sequence: CASSLESQGYPYGYTF. CDR3 sequence (DNA): TGTGCCAGCAGCTTAGAGTCACAGGGTTACCCCTATGGCTACACCTTC.

V usage is TRBV10-3 and J usage is TRBJ1-3; D might be TRBD1 (6 bases). CDR3 size: 14 residues. The V end lost 6 bases, the J end lost 7 bases, and 16 bases lay between the germline ends. Germline V gives CDR1 ENHRY, CDR2 SYGVKD. The CDR3 bases are TGTGCCATCAGCCCGGCTACAGGGACCAACACCATATATTTT. It codes for CAISPATGTNTIYF.

The genes are TRBV6-5 and TRBJ2-7, with a tentative D call TRBD1 (6 bases). The length of the CDR3 is 15 residues. Deletions cut 0 bases from V and 3 bases from J, with 12 bases between. CDR1 and CDR2 (germline): MNHEY, SVGAGI. As DNA, the CDR3 is TGTGCCAGCAGTTACTCGGCTGGGGGCAACTACGAGCAGTACTTC. It codes for CASSYSAGGNYEQYF.

The chain links TRBV21-1 to TRBJ1-5; the table names TRBD1, a call not compared with the DNA. TRBV21-1 is labeled a pseudogene. This CDR3 region has 19 residues. Written as DNA, the CDR3 is TGTGCCAGCAGCAAAGCGCCGGGACAGGGGCTTTTTTCAAATCAGCCCCAGCATTTT. As protein: CASSKAPGQGLFSNQPQHF.

The rearrangement joins TRBV5-8 to TRBJ2-1; D gene ambiguous. With 4 bases removed from V and 0 bases from J, the gap between germline ends came to 11 bases. The CDR3 runs to 15 residues. Germline values: CDR1 SGHTS, CDR2 YDEGEE. CDR3 DNA sequence: TGTGCCAGCAGCCACGTTCCGAGCTCCTACAATGAGCAGTTCTTC. Its translation is CASSHVPSSYNEQFF.

The CDR3 protein is CASSGTEDREVPYGNTIYF. CDR3 sequence (DNA): TGTGCCAGCAGCGGAACTGAGGACAGGGAGGTTCCGTACGGAAACACCATATATTTT. The chain couples TRBV2 to TRBJ1-3; TRBD1 aligns across 8 bases. Germline V gene sequence: CDR1 SNHLY, CDR2 FYNNEI. This CDR3 is 19 amino acids long. J was trimmed by 4 bases and V by 6 bases; bases with no gene match: 20.

This sequence joins TRBV5-1 and TRBJ1-1; maybe TRBD1 (5 bases). Trimming took off 1 base at V and 14 bases at J, with 21 bases between the two ends. Germline values: CDR1 SGHRS, CDR2 YFSETQ. The CDR3 has 14 amino acids. CDR3 bases: TGCGCCAGCAGCTTGTCTGGACAAAACACTGAAGGCTTCTTT. Amino acid sequence: CASSLSGQNTEGFF. Supplemented by reference TRBV5-1 and TRBJ1-1, the full variable domain reads KAGVTQTPRYLIKTRGQQVTLSCSPISGHRSVSWYQQTPGQGLQFLFEYFSETQRNKGNFPGRFSGRQFSNSRSEMNVSTLELGDSALYLCASSLSGQNTEGFFGQGTRLTVV.

The chain carries TRBV4-1 and TRBJ2-7; the D gene is possibly TRBD2 (7 bases). Per germline, CDR1 MGHRA and CDR2 YSYEKL. V was shortened by 4 bases and J by 6 bases, with 16 bases between the two germline ends. This CDR3 spans 14 amino acids. Here the CDR3 reads CASSRHGGGSEQYF. CDR3 nucleotides: TGCGCCAGCAGCCGACATGGGGGGGGCAGCGAGCAGTACTTC.

This chain links TRBV6-6 with TRBJ1-3; D is perhaps TRBD1 (6 bases). The length of the CDR3 is 15 residues. V was trimmed by 2 bases and J by 2 bases, leaving 10 bases between them. Germline CDR1 reads MNHNY; CDR2 reads SVGAGI (reference sequence). The CDR3, as DNA: TGTGCCAGCAGTTACGTGGGGGCGGCTGGAAACACCATATATTTT. Translated, it gives CASSYVGAAGNTIYF.

This clone appeared once. The chain uses TRBV2 and TRBJ2-5; a weak D match, TRBD2 (5 bases). The germline CDR1 and CDR2 sequences are SNHLY and FYNNEI. Deletions cut 4 bases from V and 3 bases from J, with 18 bases between. CDR3 size: 16 residues. CDR3 coding DNA: TGTGCCAGCAGTGCAAGTCTTGCCCAGAGGGAAGAGACCCAGTACTTC. Protein product: CASSASLAQREETQYF.

The V and J genes are TRBV7-9 and TRBJ2-3; possible D gene TRBD2, 7 bases. From germline, CDR1 is SEHNR and CDR2 FQNEAQ (reference sequence). This CDR3 spans 15 amino acids. The V end lost 2 bases, the J end lost 1 base, and 10 bases lay between the germline ends. In DNA, the CDR3 is TGTGCCAGCAGCTTAAGGGGGGGGCGCACAGATACGCAGTATTTT. Amino acids: CASSLRGGRTDTQYF.

The rearrangement links TRBV4-1 to TRBJ2-1; 9 nucleotides align to TRBD2. The CDR3 totals 16 residues. With V trimmed by 4 bases and J by 8 bases, 12 bases remained unmatched. The germline gives CDR1 MGHRA, CDR2 YSYEKL. As DNA, the CDR3 is TGCGCCAGCAGCCCCCTGTTTAGCGGGGGAATCGATGAGCAGTTCTTC. Translation gives CASSPLFSGGIDEQFF.

The rearrangement joins TRBV18 to TRBJ2-5, with a weak D call TRBD2 (6 bases). V lost 2 bases and J 0 bases, leaving 16 bases between the germline ends. This CDR3 region has 17 residues. The germline gives CDR1 KGHSH, CDR2 LQKENI. CDR3 sequence reads: CASSPTRGDAYQETQYF. CDR3 nucleotides: TGTGCCAGCTCACCAACCCGCGGGGACGCCTACCAAGAGACCCAGTACTTC.

The genes are TRBV2 and TRBJ1-1, with 10 nucleotides matching TRBD1. V shed 6 bases, J shed 0 bases, and the junction held 4 bases outside the gene matches. Germline V gene data show CDR1 as SNHLY and CDR2 as FYNNEI. The CDR3 totals 15 residues. The CDR3 loop is CASRGTGAVNTEAFF. The CDR3 bases are TGTGCCAGCAGGGGGACAGGGGCCGTGAACACTGAAGCTTTCTTT.

The genes are TRBV6-6 and TRBJ1-2; TRBD1 might be the D (6 bases). Germline CDR1 MNHNY, CDR2 SVGAGI (reference sequence). This CDR3 region has 15 residues. Trimming shortened V by 0 bases and J by 6 bases, and 14 bases separated the two germline ends. Written as DNA, the CDR3 is TGTGCCAGCAGTTACTCGGTCAGGGGAGACGATGGCTACACCTTC. It translates to CASSYSVRGDDGYTF.

V is TRBV4-1 and J is TRBJ2-5, with 8 bases identical to TRBD2. This CDR3 spans 14 amino acids. Germline CDR1 is MGHRA and CDR2 is YSYEKL. V lost 3 bases to trimming and J lost 4 bases; unmatched junction nucleotides: 4. In DNA, the CDR3 is TGCGCCAGCAGCCAGGGGCGGGGGGCAGAGACCCAGTACTTC. It specifies CASSQGRGAETQYF.